The 23 T cell receptor beta chains reported below all come from one sample, sequenced in a study of T cells after yellow fever vaccination. TCRdb itself ran the 5' RACE reads through MiXCR, one entry per CDR3 protein. The table shows around 110,000 distinct CDR3 sequences, with roughly 8.9% occurring only once. This specimen consisted of CD8+ T cells sorted from PBMCs, obtained 45 days after the yellow fever booster vaccination. These TCRs come from a man aged 25 to 40 who received the YFV17D yellow fever vaccine.

The rearrangement uses TRBV28 and TRBJ2-7; D might be TRBD1 or TRBD2, each matching 6 bases. CDR3 size: 15 residues. Germline CDR1 MDHEN, CDR2 SYDVKM. The V end was cut by 4 bases, the J end by 4 bases, with 17 bases between. The CDR3 loop reads CASSSRGLAIYEQYF. Here the CDR3 DNA reads TGTGCCAGCAGTTCTCGGGGGCTAGCGATATACGAGCAGTACTTC.

This clonotype was detected ten times or more. The chain is built from TRBV12-3 or TRBV12-4 and TRBJ2-7, with 8 bases identical to TRBD2. The J segment lost 7 bases and the V segment lost 4 bases, leaving 9 bases of the junction unmatched. The length of the CDR3 is 14 residues. The CDR3 here is CASSSSGSTGEQYF. The DNA of the CDR3 is TGTGCCAGCAGTTCAAGCGGGAGTACGGGTGAGCAGTACTTC.

As regards this clonotype: This may come from a read error, since a much larger clone is one base off. J is TRBJ2-5 and V is TRBV9; 9 bases line up with TRBD1. The CDR3 is made up of 14 amino acids. Germline V lookup: CDR1 SGDLS, CDR2 YYNGEE. In DNA, the CDR3 is TGTGCCAGCGACACGGGACAGGGCCAAGAGACCCAGAACTTC. Translating it yields CASDTGQGQETQNF.

The sample holds a few counts of this clonotype. The CDR3 spells CASISLAGDGRLNEQFF. The CDR3 DNA reads as TGTGCCAGTATCTCCCTAGCGGGAGATGGGAGATTAAATGAGCAGTTCTTC. This chain joins TRBV19 and TRBJ2-1; 10 bases line up with TRBD2. Germline CDR1 is LNHDA and CDR2 is SQIVND (reference sequence). This CDR3 spans 17 amino acids. V lost 7 bases to trimming and J lost 7 bases; unmatched junction nucleotides: 16.

This clonotype was counted ten times or more. The CDR3 sequence is CASSPSGRWFEQFF. CDR3 nucleotide sequence: TGTGCCAGCAGCCCTAGCGGGAGATGGTTTGAGCAGTTCTTC. This chain connects TRBV12-3 or TRBV12-4 to TRBJ2-1, with 10 bases that match TRBD2. This CDR3 comprises 14 residues. V shed 6 bases and J 9 bases; nucleotides not matched to a gene: 8.

The V gene is TRBV12-3 or TRBV12-4, the J gene TRBJ2-1; D possibly corresponds to TRBD2 (6 bases). Between the trimmed V and J ends, which lost 1 base and 3 bases, there was a span of 13 bases. The CDR3 spans 16 residues. The CDR3 DNA reads as TGTGCCAGCAGTTTAGGAGGAGGGAGCTACTACAATGAGCAGTTCTTC. Its protein product is CASSLGGGSYYNEQFF.

This clonotype was recorded many times. The chain employs TRBV7-7 and TRBJ2-2; weak D call: TRBD2 (6 bases). The V gene lost 1 base and the J gene lost 6 bases, with 12 bases spanning the gap. CDR3 size: 15 residues. The germline CDR1 and CDR2 sequences are SSHAT and FNYEAQ (reference sequence). CDR3 coding DNA: TGTGCCAGCAGCTTAGAGGGAGGAGGTGCCGGGGAGCTGTTTTTT. As protein: CASSLEGGGAGELFF.

This clonotype was counted at least ten times. This chain connects TRBV13 to TRBJ2-7; the D gene is possibly TRBD1 (5 bases). With 6 bases removed from V and 4 bases from J, the gap between germline ends came to 19 bases. Germline lookup yields CDR1 PRHDT and CDR2 FYEKMQ (reference sequence). CDR3 size: 15 residues. The CDR3 nucleotides are TGTGCCAGCAGTCAGGGCCCTTATGACGGGTACGAGCAGTACTTC. Protein: CASSQGPYDGYEQYF.

This clonotype was recorded at least ten times. The chain links TRBV4-3 to TRBJ2-2; 8 bases fit TRBD2. V dropped 4 bases and J dropped 14; count of bases not matched to a gene: 15. Germline assignment: CDR1 LGHNA and CDR2 YSLEER. The CDR3 consists of 15 residues. CDR3 sequence (DNA): TGCGCCAGCAGCCTGGCGGGAGGCCTCGCGGAACCTCTGTTTTTT. Its translation is CASSLAGGLAEPLFF.

Concerning this clonotype: A read error may produce the germline difference seen at one junction end. This sequence joins TRBV7-9 and TRBJ1-3; weak D call: TRBD1 (6 bases). This CDR3 has 16 amino acids. Germline CDR1 is SEHNR and CDR2 is FQNEAQ (reference sequence). CDR3 nucleotides: TGTGCCAGCAACCCCCCCACAGGGATCTCTCGAAACACCATATATTTT. Translated, it gives CASNPPTGISRNTIYF.

The chain employs TRBV5-1 and TRBJ1-1; 8 bases fit TRBD1. This CDR3 region has 14 residues. The V gene's germline CDR1 is SGHRS and CDR2 YFSETQ. With V trimmed by 3 bases and J by 5 bases, 6 bases remained unmatched. In DNA, the CDR3 is TGCGCCAGCAGCTCGGGACAGGCAAAGACTGAAGCTTTCTTT. It yields the protein CASSSGQAKTEAFF.

This clonotype showed up many times. The rearrangement links TRBV4-3 to TRBJ1-2; tentative D call: TRBD1 (5 bases). The CDR3 contains 15 residues. Trimming took 3 bases from V and 4 from J, leaving 15 bases between them. The germline V gene has CDR1 LGHNA and CDR2 YSLEER. This CDR3 reads CASSQGTGGGYGYTF. The CDR3 DNA reads as TGCGCCAGCAGCCAGGGGACCGGAGGCGGCTATGGCTACACCTTC.

This clonotype came up a few times. The chain employs TRBV7-2 and TRBJ1-1, with D perhaps TRBD1 (6 bases). The length of the CDR3 is 17 residues. CDR1 and CDR2 (germline): SGHTA, FQGNSA. Trimming cost V 5 bases and J 1 base, with 20 bases left between them. The CDR3: CASSSPLRDTENTEAFF. DNA of the CDR3: TGTGCCAGCAGCAGTCCCCTCCGGGACACAGAGAACACTGAAGCTTTCTTT. Filled out from reference TRBV7-2 and TRBJ1-1, the complete variable domain reads GAGVSQSPSNKVTEKGKDVELRCDPISGHTALYWYRQSLGQGLEFLIYFQGNSAPDKSGLPSDRFSAERTGGSVSTLTIQRTQQEDSAVYLCASSSPLRDTENTEAFFGQGTRLTVV.

This clonotype was seen at least ten times. This CDR3 fails to terminate in the conserved phenylalanine or tryptophan, so it likely reflects a read error. Because the CDR3's place on the DNA is in doubt, the DNA is left out and the CDR3 is given as listed by TCRdb. The chain recombines TRBV20-1 with TRBJ2-1; the tabulated D call, TRBD1, remains unverified against the DNA. The CDR3 totals 12 residues, both ends included. Germline values: CDR1 DFQATT, CDR2 SNEGSKA (reference sequence). This chain's CDR3 is CSASFRGSPNLL.

This clonotype was observed many times. The gene calls are TRBV28 and TRBJ1-4, with D unclear. The germline V gene has CDR1 MDHEN and CDR2 SYDVKM. The V and J ends lost 4 bases and 0 bases respectively, with 9 bases between them. The CDR3 extends over 15 amino acids. Written as DNA, the CDR3 is TGTGCCAGCAGTTCTATGAGTTCAACTAATGAAAAACTGTTTTTT. Amino acids: CASSSMSSTNEKLFF.

This sequence joins TRBV15 and TRBJ2-3; 7 nucleotides agree with TRBD2. The CDR3 runs to 17 residues. CDR1 and CDR2 from the germline V gene are LNHNV and YYDKDF (reference sequence). V trimming: 0 bases; J trimming: 0 bases; junction bases outside the gene matches: 6. The CDR3 sequence is CATSRDPASGSTDTQYF. In nucleotides, the CDR3 is TGTGCCACCAGCAGAGATCCGGCTAGCGGTAGCACAGATACGCAGTATTTT.

This clonotype showed up many times. This chain connects TRBV27 to TRBJ2-7, with 9 bases fitting TRBD1. CDR1 and CDR2 (germline): MNHEY, SMNVEV (reference sequence). J was trimmed by 4 bases and V by 6 bases; bases with no gene match: 7. CDR3 length equals 14 residues. CDR3 sequence: CASSRGTGWYEQYF. CDR3 bases: TGTGCCAGCAGCCGCGGGACAGGGTGGTACGAGCAGTACTTC.

The chain is built from TRBV7-9 and TRBJ2-2, with 9 bases lining up with TRBD1. CDR3 length: 15 amino acids. V lost 5 bases, J lost 6 bases, and 7 bases stayed unmatched. Germline V gene data show CDR1 as SEHNR and CDR2 as FQNEAQ (reference sequence). The CDR3 loop is CASSPGTGMPGELFF. DNA for the CDR3: TGTGCCAGCAGCCCCGGGACAGGGATGCCCGGGGAGCTGTTTTTT.

This clonotype has at least ten counts. V gene TRBV30 combines with J gene TRBJ2-1; TRBD2 aligns across 10 bases. The CDR3 extends over 16 amino acids. Germline V CDR1 and CDR2: GTSNPN, SVGIG (reference sequence). V gave up 2 bases and J gave up 7 bases; unmatched junction bases: 11. CDR3 sequence: CAWSSFLAGVENEQFF. The CDR3 DNA follows: TGTGCCTGGAGTTCGTTCCTAGCGGGAGTTGAGAATGAGCAGTTCTTC.

Ten or more counts support this clonotype. The V gene is TRBV10-3, the J gene TRBJ2-3; the match to TRBD2 covers 9 bases. CDR3 length equals 16 residues. The junction had 6 bases not matched to a gene; V was cut back by 3 bases and J by 2 bases. In germline, CDR1 is ENHRY, CDR2 SYGVKD. This CDR3 reads CAISDVAGVNTDTQYF. The CDR3 DNA follows: TGTGCCATCAGTGATGTAGCGGGAGTGAACACAGATACGCAGTATTTT.

This clonotype was seen ten or more times. The V call is TRBV4-3, the J call TRBJ2-2, with 10 bases lining up with TRBD2. V shed 0 bases and J 6 bases; nucleotides not matched to a gene: 10. Germline CDR1 and CDR2: LGHNA and YSLEER. CDR3 size: 18 residues. CDR3 nucleotide sequence: TGCGCCAGCAGCCAAGATCACTCTAGCGGGAGCCCCCCCGGGGAGCTGTTTTTT. This translates into CASSQDHSSGSPPGELFF.

The chain joins TRBV20-1 to TRBJ1-5, with 9 bases lining up with TRBD1. The J segment lost 7 bases and the V segment lost 6 bases, leaving 16 bases of the junction unmatched. Germline V CDR1 and CDR2: DFQATT, SNEGSKA (reference sequence). The CDR3 has 16 residues. Written as DNA, the CDR3 is TGCAGTGCCCAGGGACAGGGCAACCTGGACTACCAGCCCCAGCATTTT. Amino acids: CSAQGQGNLDYQPQHF.

This clonotype showed up many times. The V call is TRBV15, the J call TRBJ2-7; 8 nucleotides line up with TRBD1. V lost 0 bases, J lost 4 bases, and 11 bases stayed unmatched. This CDR3 is built from 17 residues. Germline CDR1 and CDR2: LNHNV and YYDKDF (reference sequence). CDR3 in amino acids: CATSREVLGTGLYEQYF. The CDR3 DNA follows: TGTGCCACCAGCAGAGAGGTCCTCGGGACAGGTCTATACGAGCAGTACTTC.